The rows below give T cell receptor beta chains drawn from one sample of a study of cytomegalovirus exposure and HLA in healthy donors. The data were produced by immunoSEQ multiplex PCR, yet TCRdb's version contains in-frame clones alone and is incomplete. The repertoire holds about 110,000 clones, with more than 60% as singletons. The sample taken for sequencing was PBMCs. The receptors were gathered from a man aged 55 to 69 in good health and CMV-seronegative. Each CDR3 is given with its conserved first and last residue. The D gene is left open where the match is weak. Some rows mark clone size as missing; the rest say once, few, many or name a class of expanded clone.

D | J | V | size | CDR3 | DNA
NA | TRBJ1-6 | TRBV4-2 | NA | CASSQDLRGGDNSPLHF | TGTGCCAGCAGCCAAGATTTAAGGGGCGGGGATAATTCACCCCTCCACTTT
NA | TRBJ1-2 | TRBV5-1 | NA | CASSLGEGYGYTF | TGCGCCAGCAGCTTAGGTGAGGGCTATGGCTACACCTTC
NA | TRBJ2-3 | TRBV11-2 | NA | CASSLVAGLPTDTQYF | TGTGCCAGCAGCTTAGTGGCAGGTTTACCCACAGATACGCAGTATTTT
NA | TRBJ2-5 | TRBV9 | NA | CASSVYGVLQETQYF | TGTGCCAGCAGCGTGTACGGGGTGCTCCAAGAGACCCAGTACTTC
NA | TRBJ1-1 | TRBV5-6 | NA | CASSLAQNMNTEAFF | TGTGCCAGCAGCTTGGCTCAGAACATGAACACTGAAGCTTTCTTT
TRBD2 | TRBJ2-7 | TRBV5-4 | once | CASSSPGTRSYEQYF | TGTGCCAGCAGCTCACCGGGGACTAGAAGCTACGAGCAGTACTTC
NA | TRBJ2-5 | TRBV15 | NA | CATSRDGGRETQYF | TGTGCCACCAGCAGAGATGGGGGCCGGGAGACCCAGTACTTC
TRBD2 | TRBJ2-1 | TRBV5-1 | NA | CASSYGSGGLINEQFF | TGCGCCAGCAGCTATGGTAGCGGGGGGTTAATAAATGAGCAGTTCTTC
TRBD1 | TRBJ2-5 | TRBV6-5 | NA | CASRRTGGEKTQYF | TGTGCCAGCAGAAGGACAGGGGGCGAAAAGACCCAGTACTTC
TRBD1 | TRBJ2-2 | TRBV7-2 | NA | CASSLDRSTGELFF | TGTGCCAGCAGCTTGGACAGGTCAACCGGGGAGCTGTTTTTT
TRBD1 | TRBJ1-6 | TRBV11-3 | NA | CASSPCELGQNNNSPLHF | TGTGCCAGCAGCCCTTGTGAATTGGGACAGAATAATAATTCACCCCTCCACTTT
NA | TRBJ2-2 | TRBV28 | NA | CASTLRVGPDTGELFF | TGTGCCAGCACCCTACGGGTAGGCCCGGACACCGGGGAGCTGTTTTTT
NA | TRBJ1-1 | TRBV7-8 | few | CASSLEGGYVNTEAFF | TGTGCCAGCAGCTTAGAGGGCGGGTATGTGAACACTGAAGCTTTCTTT
NA | TRBJ2-7 | TRBV18 | NA | CASSAAYEQYF | TGTGCCAGCTCGGCTGCATACGAGCAGTACTTC
NA | TRBJ1-2 | TRBV2 | NA | CASRLGGFGYTF | TGTGCCAGCAGGCTGGGGGGTTTTGGCTACACCTTC
TRBD2 | TRBJ2-5 | TRBV5-1 | NA | CASSPLTSGGLQETQYF | TGCGCCAGCAGCCCCCTCACTAGCGGGGGCCTCCAAGAGACCCAGTACTTC
TRBD1 | TRBJ2-5 | TRBV5-6 | NA | CASSLVWTGGYQETQYF | TGTGCCAGCAGCCTGGTCTGGACAGGGGGCTACCAAGAGACCCAGTACTTC